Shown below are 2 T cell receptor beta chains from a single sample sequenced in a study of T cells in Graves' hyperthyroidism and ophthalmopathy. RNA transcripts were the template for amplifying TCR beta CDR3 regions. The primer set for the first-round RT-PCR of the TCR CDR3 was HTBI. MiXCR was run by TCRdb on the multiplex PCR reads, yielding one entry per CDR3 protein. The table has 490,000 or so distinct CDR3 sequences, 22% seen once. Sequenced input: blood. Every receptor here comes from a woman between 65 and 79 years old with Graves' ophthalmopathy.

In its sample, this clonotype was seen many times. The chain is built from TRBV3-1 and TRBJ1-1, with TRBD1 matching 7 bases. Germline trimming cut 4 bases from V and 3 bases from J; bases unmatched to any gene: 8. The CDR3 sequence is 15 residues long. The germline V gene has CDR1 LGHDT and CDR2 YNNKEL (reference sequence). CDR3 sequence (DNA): TGTGCCAGCAGCCGCCCGGGACAGAGGTACACTGAAGCTTTCTTT. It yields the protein CASSRPGQRYTEAFF.

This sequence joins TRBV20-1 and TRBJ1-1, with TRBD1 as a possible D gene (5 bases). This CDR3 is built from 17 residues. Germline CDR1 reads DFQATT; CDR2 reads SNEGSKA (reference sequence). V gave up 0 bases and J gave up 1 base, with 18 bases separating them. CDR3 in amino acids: CSARDGGGQVGNTEAFF. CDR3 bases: TGCAGTGCTAGAGACGGGGGAGGGCAAGTGGGGAACACTGAAGCTTTCTTT.